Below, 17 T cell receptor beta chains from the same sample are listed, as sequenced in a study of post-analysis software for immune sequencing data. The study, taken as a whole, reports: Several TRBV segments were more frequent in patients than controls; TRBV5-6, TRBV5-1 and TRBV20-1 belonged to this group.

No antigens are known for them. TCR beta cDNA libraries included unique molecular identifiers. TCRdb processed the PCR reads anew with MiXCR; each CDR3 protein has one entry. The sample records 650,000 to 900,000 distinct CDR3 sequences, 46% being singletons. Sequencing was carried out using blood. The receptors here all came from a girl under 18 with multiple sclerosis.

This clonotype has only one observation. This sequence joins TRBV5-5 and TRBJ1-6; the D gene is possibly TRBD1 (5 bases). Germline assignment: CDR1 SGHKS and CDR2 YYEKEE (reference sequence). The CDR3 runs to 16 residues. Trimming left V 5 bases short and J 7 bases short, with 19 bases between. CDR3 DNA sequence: TGTGCCAGCAGTTATACTCAGGGTCGGGGGAATTCACCCCTCCACTTT. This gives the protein CASSYTQGRGNSPLHF.

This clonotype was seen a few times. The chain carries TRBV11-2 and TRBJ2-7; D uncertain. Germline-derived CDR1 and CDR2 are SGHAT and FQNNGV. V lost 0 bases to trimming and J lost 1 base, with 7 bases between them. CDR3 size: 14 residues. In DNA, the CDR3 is TGTGCCAGCAGCTTAGAATGGTCATCCTACGAGCAGTACTTC. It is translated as CASSLEWSSYEQYF.

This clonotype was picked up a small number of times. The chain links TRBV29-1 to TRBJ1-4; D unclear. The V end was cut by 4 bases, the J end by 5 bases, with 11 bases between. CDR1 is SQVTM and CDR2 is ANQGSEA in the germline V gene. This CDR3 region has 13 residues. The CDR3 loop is CSVGDLRNEKLFF. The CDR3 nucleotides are TGCAGCGTTGGTGACTTACGGAATGAAAAACTGTTTTTT.

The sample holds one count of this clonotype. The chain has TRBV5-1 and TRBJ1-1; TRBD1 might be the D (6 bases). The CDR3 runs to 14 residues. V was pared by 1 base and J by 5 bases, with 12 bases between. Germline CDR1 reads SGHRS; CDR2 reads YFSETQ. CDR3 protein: CASSLTDRMTEAFF. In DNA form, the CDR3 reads TGCGCCAGCAGCTTGACTGACAGGATGACTGAAGCTTTCTTT.

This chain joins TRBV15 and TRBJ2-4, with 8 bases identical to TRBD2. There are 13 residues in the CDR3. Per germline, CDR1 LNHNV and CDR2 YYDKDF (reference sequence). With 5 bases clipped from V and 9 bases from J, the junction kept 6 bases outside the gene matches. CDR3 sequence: CATSPREGGIQYF. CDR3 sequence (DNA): TGTGCCACCAGCCCCCGGGAGGGTGGCATTCAGTACTTC. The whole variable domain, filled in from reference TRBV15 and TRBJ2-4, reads DAMVIQNPRYQVTQFGKPVTLSCSQTLNHNVMYWYQQKSSQAPKLLFHYYDKDFNNEADTPDNFQSRRPNTSFCFLDIRSPGLGDTAMYLCATSPREGGIQYFGAGTRLSVL.

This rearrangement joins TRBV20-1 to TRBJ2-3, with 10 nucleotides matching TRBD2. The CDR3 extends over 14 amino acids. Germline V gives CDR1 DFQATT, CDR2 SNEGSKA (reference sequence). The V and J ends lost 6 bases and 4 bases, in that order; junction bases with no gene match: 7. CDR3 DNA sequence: TGCAGTGCACTCAGCGGGAGGGCCTCAGATACGCAGTATTTT. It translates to CSALSGRASDTQYF.

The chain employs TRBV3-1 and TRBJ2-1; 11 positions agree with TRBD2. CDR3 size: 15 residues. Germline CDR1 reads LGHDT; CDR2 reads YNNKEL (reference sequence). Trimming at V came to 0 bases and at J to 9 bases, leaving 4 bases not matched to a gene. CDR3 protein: CASSQDRLAGGEQFF. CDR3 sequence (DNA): TGTGCCAGCAGCCAAGATCGGCTAGCGGGAGGTGAGCAGTTCTTC.

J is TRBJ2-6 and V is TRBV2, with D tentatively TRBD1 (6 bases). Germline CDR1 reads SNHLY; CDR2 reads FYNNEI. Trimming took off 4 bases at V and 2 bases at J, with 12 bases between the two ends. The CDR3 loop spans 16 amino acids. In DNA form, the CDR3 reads TGTGCCAGCAGTGGAACAGGGTCCCCTGGGGCCAACGTCCTGACTTTC. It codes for CASSGTGSPGANVLTF. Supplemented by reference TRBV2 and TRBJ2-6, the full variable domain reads EPEVTQTPSHQVTQMGQEVILRCVPISNHLYFYWYRQILGQKVEFLVSFYNNEISEKSEIFDDQFSVERPDGSNFTLKIRSTKLEDSAMYFCASSGTGSPGANVLTFGAGSRLTVL.

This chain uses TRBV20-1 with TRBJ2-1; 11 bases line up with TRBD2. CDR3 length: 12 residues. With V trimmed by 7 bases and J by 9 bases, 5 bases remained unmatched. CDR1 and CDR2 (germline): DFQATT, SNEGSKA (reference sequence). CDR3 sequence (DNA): TGCAGTGTCACTAGCGGGAGCGGTGAGCAGTTCTTC. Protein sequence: CSVTSGSGEQFF.

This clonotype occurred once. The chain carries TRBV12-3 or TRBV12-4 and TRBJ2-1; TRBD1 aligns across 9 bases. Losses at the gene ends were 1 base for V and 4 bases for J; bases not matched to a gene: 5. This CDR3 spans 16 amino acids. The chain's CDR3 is CASSLGGQGKYNEQFF. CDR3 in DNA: TGTGCCAGCAGTTTAGGGGGACAGGGAAAATACAATGAGCAGTTCTTC.

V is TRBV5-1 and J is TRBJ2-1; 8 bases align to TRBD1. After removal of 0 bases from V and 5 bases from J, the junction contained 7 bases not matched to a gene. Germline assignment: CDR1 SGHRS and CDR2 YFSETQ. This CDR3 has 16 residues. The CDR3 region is CASSLGQQGAHNEQFF. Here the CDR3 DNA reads TGCGCCAGCAGCTTGGGTCAGCAGGGGGCCCACAATGAGCAGTTCTTC.

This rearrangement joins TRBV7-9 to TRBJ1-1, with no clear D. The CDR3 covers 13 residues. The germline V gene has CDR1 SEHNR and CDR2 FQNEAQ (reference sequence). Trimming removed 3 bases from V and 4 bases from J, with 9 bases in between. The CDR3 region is CASSLVVATEAFF. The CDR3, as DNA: TGTGCCAGCAGCTTGGTGGTGGCCACTGAAGCTTTCTTT.

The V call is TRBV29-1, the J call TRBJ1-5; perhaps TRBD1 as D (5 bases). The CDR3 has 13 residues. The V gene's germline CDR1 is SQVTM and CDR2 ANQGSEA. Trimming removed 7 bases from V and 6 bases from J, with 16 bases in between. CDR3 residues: CSAGGGSGQPQHF. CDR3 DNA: TGCAGCGCTGGGGGGGGGTCGGGTCAGCCCCAGCATTTT.

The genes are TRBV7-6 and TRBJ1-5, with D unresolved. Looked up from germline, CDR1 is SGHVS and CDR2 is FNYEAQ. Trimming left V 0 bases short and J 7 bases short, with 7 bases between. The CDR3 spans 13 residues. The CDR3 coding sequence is TGTGCCAGCAGCTTAGCGCATGGGCAGCCCCAGCATTTT. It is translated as CASSLAHGQPQHF. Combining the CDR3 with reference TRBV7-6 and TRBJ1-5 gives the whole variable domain GAGVSQSPRYKVTKRGQDVALRCDPISGHVSLYWYRQALGQGPEFLTYFNYEAQQDKSGLPNDRFSAERPEGSISTLTIQRTEQRDSAMYRCASSLAHGQPQHFGDGTRLSIL.

The chain's CDR3 is CASTYRQHDQPQHF. The CDR3 DNA sequence: TGTGCCAGCACCTACCGACAACATGATCAGCCCCAGCATTTT. The rearrangement joins TRBV28 to TRBJ1-5; D not resolved. Trimming took 7 bases from V and 5 from J, leaving 15 bases between them. The CDR3 spans 14 residues. The germline gives CDR1 MDHEN, CDR2 SYDVKM.

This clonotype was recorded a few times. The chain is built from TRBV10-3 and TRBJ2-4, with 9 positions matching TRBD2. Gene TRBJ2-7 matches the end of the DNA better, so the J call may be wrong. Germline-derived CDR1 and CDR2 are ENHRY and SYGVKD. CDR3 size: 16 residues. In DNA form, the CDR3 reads TGTGCCATCAGTGAGTCGACAGGGCTAGCGGGATTCGAGCAGTACTTC. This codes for CAISESTGLAGFEQYF.

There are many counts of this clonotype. Written as DNA, the CDR3 is TGTGCCAGCAGTTTATCTAGCGGGAGTTCCTACAATGAGCAGTTCTTC. Its protein product is CASSLSSGSSYNEQFF. J is TRBJ2-1 and V is TRBV12-3 or TRBV12-4; 10 bases agree with TRBD2. The ends lost 2 bases at V and 1 base at J; junction bases unmatched: 2. There are 16 residues in the CDR3.